Sequencing of this T cell receptor beta chain was carried out in a study of CD8 T cells in Susac syndrome (dated by TCRdb to between 2017 and 2020). At the level of the whole study: Among the sequenced Susac syndrome patients, 5 or 6 had clinically active disease and about 8 were in clinical remission. Whether CD8+ T cell activation and differentiation in Susac syndrome was antigen driven was tested using repertoire sequencing. At blood withdrawal, Susac syndrome patients were either therapy-naive, taking corticosteroids (in some cases with IVIg as well), or taking IVIg alone.

The sample holds one count of this clonotype. Its antigen specificity is not known. Within one base of it there is no much larger clone, and no base qualities were kept. One read gives only weak evidence. RNA was extracted with the RNeasy kit and 0.5 to 1 ug was reverse transcribed using random hexamers. The immunoSEQ multiplex PCR assay, which covers 54 Vbeta and 13 Jbeta segments, was used to amplify TCR beta CDR3 regions. PCR amplification bias was corrected using a synthetic template baseline for primer optimization and computational correction. Regarding the original processing steps: Reads were annotated to V, D and J genes according to IMGT and were analyzed with immunoSEQ Analyzer, with only productive sequences retained. Clonality was calculated as one minus the Shannon entropy normalized by log2 of the number of productive unique sequences. For each patient and control, public and private clones were evaluated among the 100 most prevalent clones. A clone was defined as Susac-specific if it was absent from the healthy and MS cohorts, from about a thousand published viral clones and from other ImmuneACCESS disease sequences. TCRdb reworked the public reads: Q25 trimming with fastp, MiXCR clone assembly, productive beta chains retained. A single entry per CDR3 protein holds the most common genes and DNA from its merged rows. These V and J calls originate from TCRdb's pipeline instead of the authors' own analysis. This sample is represented by about 94,000 distinct CDR3 sequences; roughly 94% of them were singletons. Of the sample, about 0.3% is held by the ten largest clones.

CDR1 and CDR2 were assigned from the germline V gene (reference sequence) as DFQATT and SNEGSKA. The CDR3, from cysteine to phenylalanine, totals 12 residues. Kept here is only the CDR3 DNA, which spans 36 bases and is read in frame from base 1. V loses 6 bases at its end and J loses 6 bases; junction bases beyond the gene matches: 5. Overall results and qualifications from the work: In patients with Susac syndrome, the CD4+ T cell repertoire showed no detectable clonal expansion. The number of individuals in the TCR sequencing and HLA analysis was recognized as being relatively small.

Peripheral blood CD8+ and CD4+ T cells from healthy donors, Susac syndrome patients and multiple sclerosis patients were profiled using high-throughput TCR beta sequencing. Recently defined diagnostic criteria for definite or probable disease were met by the Susac syndrome patients. Bulk CD8+ and CD4+ T cells were purified by magnetic negative isolation, while CD8+ TEMRA cells were enriched using FACS. Blood was drawn into EDTA tubes, processed within 24 hours, and PBMCs were isolated by density gradient centrifugation. PBMCs intended for TCR sequencing were frozen in liquid nitrogen and were later thawed in a 37 degrees C water bath. The sorted or isolated CD4+, CD8+ and CD8+ TEMRA cells had a purity of 90% or higher.

The source material was CD4+ T cells from PBMCs. The clonotype originates from a human donor with Susac syndrome. The V gene is TRBV20-1 and the J gene is TRBJ1-2, and TRBD1 aligns with 9 junction nucleotides. The CDR3 reads as follows: CSALGQGNGYTF. The base sequence is TGCAGTGCCCTAGGACAGGGGAATGGCTACACCTTC.